The entry below gives a single T cell receptor beta chain sequence along with its context. Profiled with immunoSEQ multiplex PCR; TCRdb holds only in-frame clones, not every one. Of about 94,000 clones detected, 82% appear once; the ten largest clones hold 16%. This sample is part of a study of Ad26.COV2.S vaccination and SARS-CoV-2 variants. The CDR3 runs to 16 residues. The V call is TRBV21-1, the J call TRBJ2-3; the table calls TRBD1, which could not be checked here. TRBV21-1 is listed as a pseudogene. The specimen comprised peripheral blood, sampled after recovery from COVID-19. This receptor was taken from a human donor who had recovered from COVID-19. The CDR3 here is CASSKARDREIDTQYF. The CDR3 bases are TGTGCCAGCAGCAAAGCGAGGGACAGGGAGATAGATACGCAGTATTTT.